This T cell receptor beta chain was sequenced in a study of CD8 T cells in Susac syndrome. The CDR3 runs to 12 residues. CDR1 is KGHDR and CDR2 is SFDVKD in the germline V gene. Trimming left V 1 base short and J 8 bases short, with 5 bases between. RNA in amounts of roughly 0.5 to 1 ug was reverse transcribed with random hexamers. TCRdb re-called the immunoSEQ multiplex PCR reads through MiXCR, storing one row per CDR3 protein. Seen here are 330,000 or so distinct CDR3 sequences, 75% to 85% observed once, and the top ten hold around 0.21%. The receptor's source is a human donor with multiple sclerosis. The V and J genes are TRBV24-1 and TRBJ2-1, with TRBD2 as a possible D gene (5 bases). Sequencing used CD8+ T cells from PBMCs. The DNA of the CDR3 is TGTGCCACCAGTGATTTCGGGGATGAGCAGTTCTTC. Amino acid sequence: CATSDFGDEQFF.